This entry features one TCR beta chain sequence. The antigen it recognizes is unknown. No much larger clone exists at a distance of one base, and base qualities are not known. The ophthalmopathy patients had moderately to severely active disease, with a Clinical Activity Score of 3 or higher, a NOSPECS grade of 4 or higher, and a disease duration of less than 3 months. Anyone with other autoimmune diseases, uncontrolled infections, pregnancy or lactation was excluded from the study. Clinical symptoms, serum thyroxine, TRAb, thyroid ultrasound and orbital computed tomography were used for diagnosis. Using Ficoll-Paque density gradient centrifugation, PBMCs were isolated from 9.5 to 10 ml of fresh peripheral blood. Total RNA was extracted using Trizol reagent, and RNA quality was checked on an Agilent 2100 Bioanalyzer. The data stem from a study of Graves' ophthalmopathy and Graves' hyperthyroidism (dated by TCRdb to 2016 to 2018). Looking at the study overall: Peripheral blood was collected at initial diagnosis, prior to any treatment. The study used TCR beta repertoire signatures to distinguish Graves' ophthalmopathy from Graves' hyperthyroidism and to predict progression to ophthalmopathy. In total, over 130 blood samples were TCR-sequenced: approximately 42 ophthalmopathy, some 75 hyperthyroidism and 17 hyperthyroidism-to-ophthalmopathy patients. To explore V-J signatures that distinguish ophthalmopathy from hyperthyroidism, a discovery set of 100 patients was enrolled, made up of roughly 41 with ophthalmopathy and 57 with stable hyperthyroidism. The independent validation cohort included 20 or so hyperthyroidism patients plus 17 patients who later progressed from hyperthyroidism to ophthalmopathy. In more than five hyperthyroidism patients, the T-cell repertoires found in thyroid tissue were compared with those found in blood. Following sampling, methimazole starting at 30 mg daily was administered to hyperthyroidism patients, and high-dose intravenous methylprednisolone was administered to ophthalmopathy patients. Overall study outcomes, separate from this receptor: Among expanded thyroid clonotypes with frequency above 0.001, most also showed up in blood, which suggests that blood repertoires may reflect the thyroid immune response. No statistical method was used to set the sample size in advance, and the investigators knew which group each participant was assigned to. Ophthalmopathy was separated from stable hyperthyroidism by the 13-signature model with 85% to 90% sensitivity and around 81% specificity in cross-validation and with 80%/75% in the test set. In validation, the model predicted ophthalmopathy progression with about 71% sensitivity and 72.22% specificity; about a dozen predicted patients were CT-confirmed with GO in a median of 6.5 months.

For repertoire sequencing, the TCR beta CDR3 regions were amplified from RNA transcripts. The first round was an RT-PCR using HTBI primers with the Qiagen OneStep RT-PCR kit, and this first round was followed by a second-round multiplex PCR, then size selection and purification. Sequencing of the libraries was carried out on an Illumina HiSeq2000 in paired-end mode with 100 bp reads. From the authors' description of their analysis: SOAPnuke was used for read processing, and reads with adapters, uncalled bases, a mean Phred below 15, or no exact constant-primer or identifier match were discarded. COPE v1.2.5 was used to merge high-quality paired reads. Each unique nucleotide sequence was defined as a clonotype, and clonotypes were aligned to IMGT TRB V, D and J references with MiTCR v1.1. Only V-J combinations with frequency above 0.0001 were analysed, covering about 99% of repertoires. A TCR clonal expansion and chaos score per V-J combination was defined as the ratio of F50 clonal expansion to chaos observed in the TCRdist matrix. Welch's t-statistics and random forest were used to reduce features to some 13 V-J combinations, which were fed into a naive Bayes classifier. The similarity between thyroid and blood repertoires was quantified using the Morisita-Horn index. Using fastp trimming at Q25 and MiXCR clonotype assembly, TCRdb reanalyzed the public sequencing data and kept in-frame beta chains. One record per CDR3 amino acid sequence lists the most common genes and DNA. Clone size and V and J calls follow TCRdb, not the original study. The sample records hundreds of thousands of distinct CDR3 sequences, about 44% of which are singletons. 44% of the sample is held by the ten biggest clonotypes.

A distance of 10 bases separates the germline ends of V and J, which lose 3 bases and 5 bases respectively. The CDR3, from cysteine to phenylalanine, totals 13 residues. CDR3 DNA is the only sequence kept; it has 39 bases, read in frame from the first base. Per the germline V gene (reference sequence), LNHDA is the CDR1 and SQIVND is the CDR2. This chain joins TRBV19 to TRBJ2-5, and TRBD1 may be the D gene, going by 5 matching bases. The TCR originated in an adult man with Graves' ophthalmopathy. Specimen: peripheral blood. The sequenced DNA is TGTGCCAGTAGTATTGCAGGGCGGGAGACCCAGTACTTC. This yields the protein CASSIAGRETQYF.